Each of the 3 T cell receptor beta chains below was sequenced from the same sample in a study of T cell changes during pregnancy in multiple sclerosis. Only in-frame clones appear in the TCRdb table, and some are missing; sequencing was by immunoSEQ multiplex PCR. The sample yields some 45,000 clones, more than 90% seen once. Sequenced here: CD4+ T cells from peripheral blood mononuclear cells, sampled after pregnancy. The source is a female donor in good health, enrolled as a control in a pregnancy study.

The table lists this clone with a count of one. The chain combines TRBV19 with TRBJ1-5; TRBD1 might be the D (6 bases). V lost 3 bases to trimming and J lost 2 bases, with 8 bases between them. This CDR3 is 14 amino acids long. Germline V gene lookup returns CDR1 LNHDA and CDR2 SQIVND (reference sequence). The CDR3 DNA follows: TGTGCCAGTAGTATTAGACAGGGCAATCAGCCCCAGCATTTT. Translating it yields CASSIRQGNQPQHF.

This clone was found once. V usage is TRBV29-1 and J usage is TRBJ2-1; 13 positions agree with TRBD2. From germline, CDR1 is SQVTM and CDR2 ANQGSEA. The CDR3 is 11 residues long. V shed 6 bases, J shed 10 bases, and the junction held 0 bases outside the gene matches. CDR3 DNA sequence: TGCAGCGTGACTAGCGGGGGGGAGCAGTTCTTC. Protein: CSVTSGGEQFF.

The chain has TRBV28 and TRBJ2-3; D is perhaps TRBD2 (7 bases). CDR3 length equals 16 residues. The V gene lost 7 bases and the J gene lost 2 bases, with 19 bases spanning the gap. Germline V gives CDR1 MDHEN, CDR2 SYDVKM. CDR3: CASMGGGGPPTDTQYF. For the CDR3, the DNA is TGTGCCAGCATGGGAGGGGGGGGCCCTCCCACAGATACGCAGTATTTT.